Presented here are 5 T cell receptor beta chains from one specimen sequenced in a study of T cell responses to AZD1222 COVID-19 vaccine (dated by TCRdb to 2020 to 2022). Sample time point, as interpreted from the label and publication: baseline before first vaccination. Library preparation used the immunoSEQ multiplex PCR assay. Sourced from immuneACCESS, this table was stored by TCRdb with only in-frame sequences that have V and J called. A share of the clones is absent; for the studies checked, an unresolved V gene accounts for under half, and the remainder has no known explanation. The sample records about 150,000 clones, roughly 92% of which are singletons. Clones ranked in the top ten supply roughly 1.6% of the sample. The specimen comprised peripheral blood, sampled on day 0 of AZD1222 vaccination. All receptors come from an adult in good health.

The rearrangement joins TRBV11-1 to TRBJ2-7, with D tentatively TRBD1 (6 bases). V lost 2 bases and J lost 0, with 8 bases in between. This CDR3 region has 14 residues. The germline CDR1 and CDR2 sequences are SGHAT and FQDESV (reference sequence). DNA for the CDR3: TGTGCCAGCAGCTTATCGGACAGCTCCTACGAGCAGTACTTC. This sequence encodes CASSLSDSSYEQYF. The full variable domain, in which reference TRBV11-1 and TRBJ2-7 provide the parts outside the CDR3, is EAEVAQSPRYKITEKSQAVAFWCDPISGHATLYWYRQILGQGPELLVQFQDESVVDDSQLPKDRFSAERLKGVDSTLKIQPAELGDSAMYLCASSLSDSSYEQYFGPGTRLTVT.

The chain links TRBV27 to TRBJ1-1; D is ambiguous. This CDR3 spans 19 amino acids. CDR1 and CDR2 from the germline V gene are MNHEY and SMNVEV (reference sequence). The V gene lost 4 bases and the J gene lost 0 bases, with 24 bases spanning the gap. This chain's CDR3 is CASSSHTTTQNLMNTEAFF. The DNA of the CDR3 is TGTGCCAGCAGTTCCCATACGACAACACAGAACCTAATGAACACTGAAGCTTTCTTT.

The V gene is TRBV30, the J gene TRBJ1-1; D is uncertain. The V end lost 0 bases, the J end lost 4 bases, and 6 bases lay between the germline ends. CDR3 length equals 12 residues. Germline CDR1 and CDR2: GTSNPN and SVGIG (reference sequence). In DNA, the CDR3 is TGTGCCTGGAGTGTATCAGGCACTGAAGCTTTCTTT. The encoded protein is CAWSVSGTEAFF.

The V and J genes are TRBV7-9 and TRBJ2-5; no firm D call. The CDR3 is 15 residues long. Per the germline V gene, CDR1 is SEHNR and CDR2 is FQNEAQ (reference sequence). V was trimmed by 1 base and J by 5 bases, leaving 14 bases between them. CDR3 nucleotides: TGTGCCAGCAGCTTAGATGGCTTCACGGGTGAGACCCAGTACTTC. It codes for CASSLDGFTGETQYF.

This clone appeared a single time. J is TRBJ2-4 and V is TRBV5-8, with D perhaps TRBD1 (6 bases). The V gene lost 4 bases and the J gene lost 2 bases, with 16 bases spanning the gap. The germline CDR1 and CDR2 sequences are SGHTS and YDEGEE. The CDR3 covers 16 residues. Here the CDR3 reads CASSVLPQGSKNIQYF. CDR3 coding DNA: TGTGCCAGCAGCGTCCTCCCACAGGGATCCAAAAACATTCAGTACTTC.